The 13 T cell receptor beta chains below all came from one sample that was sequenced in a study of cytomegalovirus exposure and HLA in healthy donors. Here immunoSEQ multiplex PCR was the method, and the copy in TCRdb shows in-frame clones only, minus some. The sample has 65,000 to 75,000 clones; roughly 92% are singletons. The sequenced sample was PBMCs. The source is a man between 18 and 29 years old in good health and CMV-seropositive.

J is TRBJ2-5 and V is TRBV5-1; D may be TRBD1 (6 bases). The J call may be mistaken, given a closer DNA end match to TRBJ2-7. Germline CDR1 is SGHRS and CDR2 is YFSETQ. CDR3 length: 15 residues. Here the CDR3 DNA reads TGCGCCAGCAGTCTGGCCGACAGGTTTTTTAGCGAGCAGTACTTC. Its protein is CASSLADRFFSEQYF.

Comment on this clone: One junction end does not reproduce the germline sequence, and a read error may be involved. The gene calls are TRBV7-7 and TRBJ2-1; 9 positions agree with TRBD2. This CDR3 is built from 21 residues. Germline CDR1 and CDR2: SSHAT and FNYEAQ (reference sequence). For the CDR3, the DNA is TGTGCTAGCAGCCCCCTCAGTGGGCTAGCGGGAATGGGAAGGGTCTACAATGAGCAGTTCTTC. Protein sequence: CASSPLSGLAGMGRVYNEQFF.

The chain recombines TRBV5-1 with TRBJ2-2; 16 bases agree with TRBD2. The CDR3 sequence is 16 residues long. CDR1 and CDR2 from the germline V gene are SGHRS and YFSETQ. V lost 4 bases to trimming and J lost 6 bases; unmatched junction nucleotides: 3. In DNA form, the CDR3 reads TGCGCCAGCAGCCCTGGGACTAGCGGGAGGGCCGGGGAGCTGTTTTTT. Protein sequence: CASSPGTSGRAGELFF.

This chain joins TRBV27 and TRBJ2-5; tentatively, D is TRBD2 (5 bases). This CDR3 is built from 15 residues. Deletions cut 0 bases from V and 4 bases from J, with 12 bases between. Germline CDR1 is MNHEY and CDR2 is SMNVEV (reference sequence). The CDR3 nucleotides are TGTGCCAGCAGTTTATCGAGGGTCCCAGGAGAGACCCAGTACTTC. Translation gives CASSLSRVPGETQYF.

V usage is TRBV19 and J usage is TRBJ1-5; 11 positions agree with TRBD1. CDR3 length: 15 residues. Per germline, CDR1 LNHDA and CDR2 SQIVND (reference sequence). Trimming took 5 bases from V and 6 from J; bases not matched to a gene: 6. The CDR3, as DNA: TGTGCCAGTAGTCCCCAGGACAGGGGGCGTCAGCCCCAGCATTTT. Amino acids: CASSPQDRGRQPQHF.

V usage is TRBV29-1 and J usage is TRBJ1-1, with D uncertain. CDR1 is SQVTM and CDR2 is ANQGSEA in the germline V gene. This CDR3 has 11 residues. The V end was cut by 5 bases, the J end by 3 bases, with 7 bases between. In DNA, the CDR3 is TGCAGCGTTAGAGTGGACACTGAAGCTTTCTTT. Its translation is CSVRVDTEAFF.

V usage is TRBV15 and J usage is TRBJ2-5; 13 bases agree with TRBD2. CDR1 is LNHNV, CDR2 YYDKDF, per germline (reference sequence). V dropped 1 base and J dropped 4; count of bases not matched to a gene: 15. CDR3 length equals 20 residues. CDR3 in amino acids: CATSRVSGTSGKGLSETQYF. CDR3 coding DNA: TGTGCCACCAGCAGAGTGTCCGGGACTAGCGGGAAGGGTCTATCAGAGACCCAGTACTTC.

The rearrangement uses TRBV6-5 and TRBJ1-5; TRBD1 is a possible D gene (5 bases). The CDR3 sequence is 16 residues long. V was cut by 2 bases and J by 2 bases, with 13 bases left in between. The germline gives CDR1 MNHEY, CDR2 SVGAGI. The CDR3 nucleotides read TGTGCCAGCAGTTACGGCAGGGTAGAGCGCAATCAGCCCCAGCATTTT. Translating gives CASSYGRVERNQPQHF.

The rearrangement links TRBV28 to TRBJ2-1; 7 bases agree with TRBD2. The CDR3 has 15 residues. Per the germline V gene, CDR1 is MDHEN and CDR2 is SYDVKM. V lost 4 bases to trimming and J lost 0 bases; unmatched junction nucleotides: 3. CDR3 loop: CASSYLAVSYNEQFF. The CDR3 nucleotides read TGTGCCAGCAGTTACCTAGCGGTCTCCTACAATGAGCAGTTCTTC. The variable domain in full, with the rest retrieved from reference TRBV28 and TRBJ2-1, is DVKVTQSSRYLVKRTGEKVFLECVQDMDHENMFWYRQDPGLGLRLIYFSYDVKMKEKGDIPEGYSVSREKKERFSLILESASTNQTSMYLCASSYLAVSYNEQFFGPGTRLTVL.

The chain employs TRBV4-1 and TRBJ1-5; 8 bases fit TRBD1. The CDR3 extends over 18 amino acids. Germline V gene sequence: CDR1 MGHRA, CDR2 YSYEKL. The V and J ends lost 0 bases and 2 bases, in that order; junction bases with no gene match: 9. The CDR3, as DNA: TGCGCCAGCAGCCAAGATATTGCGAGACAGGGGCGCAATCAGCCCCAGCATTTT. This sequence encodes CASSQDIARQGRNQPQHF.

The rearrangement uses TRBV7-6 and TRBJ1-1; D might be TRBD1 (6 bases). Germline values: CDR1 SGHVS, CDR2 FNYEAQ. V was clipped by 5 bases and J by 1 base, with 8 bases between them. The CDR3 is 13 amino acids. The CDR3 DNA sequence: TGTGCCAGCAGCCAGACAGGGAACACTGAAGCTTTCTTT. It specifies CASSQTGNTEAFF.

The chain carries TRBV9 and TRBJ2-7, with TRBD2 matching over 10 bases. This CDR3 spans 16 amino acids. Germline assignment: CDR1 SGDLS and CDR2 YYNGEE. The V segment lost 4 bases and the J segment 0 bases; nucleotides outside the gene matches: 7. CDR3 nucleotide sequence: TGTGCCAGCAGCCCCCGACTAGCGGGTAGCTCCTACGAGCAGTACTTC. This translates into CASSPRLAGSSYEQYF.

The chain combines TRBV5-1 with TRBJ2-7, with D perhaps matching TRBD2 (6 bases). CDR1 SGHRS and CDR2 YFSETQ come from the germline V gene. Between the trimmed V and J ends, which lost 4 bases and 11 bases, there was a span of 19 bases. This CDR3 region has 13 residues. The DNA for the CDR3 is TGCGCCAGCAGCCCCGGGGAGGTGGGGTCAGAGTACTTC. Translated, it gives CASSPGEVGSEYF.